This T cell receptor (beta chain) derives from a study of regulatory T cells in long-lasting Graves disease. Study-level points and caveats: Newly diagnosed Graves' patients exceeded persistent ones in TCR diversity. Patients with persistent disease shared under 3,500 public clonotypes, outpacing the approximately 950 shared by new patients.

For this clonotype: Its antigen remains unknown. This sequence may be a read error, since a much larger clone differs from it by one base.

The V gene's germline CDR1 is KGHDR and CDR2 SFDVKD. CDR3 length: 15 amino acids. The V and J ends lost 2 bases and 3 bases respectively, with 13 bases between them. Time point given: persistent/refractory GD, antithyroid drugs over 5 years with positive TRAb. The TCR library used RNA extracted from PBMCs. Under American Thyroid Association guidelines, Graves' disease was diagnosed. Arm-PCR with iRepertoire HTBI primers amplified the CDR3 regions for these TCR beta libraries. A single record per CDR3 protein comes from TCRdb applying MiXCR to the multiplex PCR reads. Among 450,000 or so distinct CDR3 sequences listed, less than 25% were seen once.

This clonotype was sampled from a female donor with Graves disease. Material: peripheral blood mononuclear cells (PBMCs), obtained when the disease was refractory, from a patient treated with antithyroid drugs. The chain uses TRBV24-1 and TRBJ2-7; D may be TRBD1 (5 bases). The CDR3 is CATSDSVQGGYEQYF. CDR3 sequence (DNA): TGTGCCACCAGTGATTCAGTGCAGGGTGGCTACGAGCAGTACTTC.